This section outlines one T cell receptor (beta chain) sequence together with its context. The antigen remains undetermined. PCR primers comprised 60 Vbeta and 13 Jbeta primers. Assay used: immunoSEQ multiplex PCR; TCRdb lists only in-frame clones, some missing. The table shows under 250,000 clones, with roughly 84% occurring only once. CDR3 size: 12 residues. Trimming stripped 6 bases from V and 4 bases from J, with 9 bases between. Germline V lookup: CDR1 MNHEY, CDR2 SMNVEV (reference sequence). Nominally healthy donors were sampled, though unrecorded immune exposures were likely. This entry belongs to a study of cytomegalovirus exposure and HLA in healthy donors. Study-level points and caveats: According to a later analysis, donors in an Asian-associated ancestry cluster reportedly had fewer N-insertions than the roughly 640-donor mean. Roughly even sequencing depth across donors was the assumption behind the presence/absence analyses. Rare sequences made up most TCRs, while some public TCRs were found in many donors.

This sequence originates from a man aged 50 to 60 in good health and CMV-seronegative. This rearrangement joins TRBV27 to TRBJ1-2, with D possibly matching TRBD1 (5 bases). The sample taken for sequencing was PBMCs. The DNA of the CDR3 is TGTGCCAGCAGGGACACCTCCTATGGCTACACCTTC. It is translated as CASRDTSYGYTF.